A single sample is the source of the 31 T cell receptor beta chains below, sequenced in a study of cytomegalovirus exposure and HLA in healthy donors. It was with 60 Vbeta and 13 Jbeta primers that the PCR ran. Generated by immunoSEQ multiplex PCR, the TCRdb table keeps only in-frame clones and is missing some. This sample has about 150,000 clones, with around three quarters found just once. Sequencing used PBMCs. These TCRs come from a woman aged 40 to 50 in good health and CMV-seropositive.

The rearrangement uses TRBV18 and TRBJ2-2, with TRBD1 identical over 7 bases. Trimming removed 1 base from V and 4 bases from J; junction bases left unmatched: 3. This CDR3 is 15 amino acids long. Germline CDR1 is KGHSH and CDR2 is LQKENI. This CDR3 reads CASSPRQGTTGELFF. Written as DNA, the CDR3 is TGTGCCAGCTCACCACGACAGGGAACCACCGGGGAGCTGTTTTTT.

The V and J genes are TRBV27 and TRBJ2-5; 11 bases map to TRBD2. The germline V gene has CDR1 MNHEY and CDR2 SMNVEV (reference sequence). V gave up 2 bases and J gave up 7 bases; unmatched junction bases: 12. The CDR3 loop spans 17 amino acids. The CDR3 DNA follows: TGTGCCAGCAGTTTAGGTGTTCTAGCGGGGGGTGCCGGGACCCAGTACTTC. Residues: CASSLGVLAGGAGTQYF.

This clone was recorded once. The chain uses TRBV14 and TRBJ2-3; maybe TRBD2 (5 bases). The CDR3 is 12 residues long. Germline V gene sequence: CDR1 SGHDN, CDR2 FVKESK. V was cut by 4 bases and J by 8 bases, with 10 bases left in between. DNA of the CDR3: TGTGCCAGCAGCCGGACTGTTAGTACGCAGTATTTT. It encodes CASSRTVSTQYF.

The chain recombines TRBV5-1 with TRBJ1-4, with 7 bases matching TRBD1. The CDR3 length is 17 residues. Trimming at V came to 4 bases and at J to 6 bases, leaving 15 bases not matched to a gene. Germline lookup yields CDR1 SGHRS and CDR2 YFSETQ. The CDR3 DNA follows: TGCGCCAGCAGCCAATTACCGGGACAGCTTGGGTATGAAAAACTGTTTTTT. Its protein is CASSQLPGQLGYEKLFF.

The V and J genes are TRBV4-1 and TRBJ1-5; TRBD1 might be the D (6 bases). Looked up from germline, CDR1 is MGHRA and CDR2 is YSYEKL. The ends were cut back, 0 bases at V and 7 bases at J, with 16 bases in the middle. The CDR3 contains 16 residues. The CDR3: CASSQDILGARQPQHF. The CDR3 nucleotides read TGCGCCAGCAGCCAAGATATATTGGGGGCTAGGCAGCCCCAGCATTTT.

Written as DNA, the CDR3 is TGCGCCAGCAGCTTGTGGTGGCTCAAGACCTACGAGCAGTACTTC. Protein sequence: CASSLWWLKTYEQYF. The J gene is TRBJ2-7, the V gene TRBV5-1; D gene uncertain. This CDR3 contains 15 residues. Germline V CDR1 and CDR2: SGHRS, YFSETQ. V lost 1 base and J lost 2, with 13 bases in between.

The rearrangement links TRBV19 to TRBJ1-4; D perhaps matches TRBD1 (6 bases). The germline gives CDR1 LNHDA, CDR2 SQIVND (reference sequence). CDR3 length: 17 residues. V lost 4 bases to trimming and J lost 0 bases, with 15 bases between them. DNA for the CDR3: TGTGCCAGTAGTAAAAACAGGGAGTGGGCAACTAATGAAAAACTGTTTTTT. This sequence encodes CASSKNREWATNEKLFF.

This chain connects TRBV19 to TRBJ2-3, with a tentative D call TRBD2 (6 bases). The CDR3 sequence is 16 residues long. Germline assignment: CDR1 LNHDA and CDR2 SQIVND (reference sequence). Trimming shortened V by 0 bases and J by 6 bases, and 16 bases separated the two germline ends. The DNA of the CDR3 is TGTGCCAGTAGTATAGATGGGCGGGGTAGGGCGGATACGCAGTATTTT. The encoded protein is CASSIDGRGRADTQYF. The entire variable domain, with the rest obtained from reference TRBV19 and TRBJ2-3, is as follows: DGGITQSPKYLFRKEGQNVTLSCEQNLNHDAMYWYRQDPGQGLRLIYYSQIVNDFQKGDIAEGYSVSREKKESFPLTVTSAQKNPTAFYLCASSIDGRGRADTQYFGPGTRLTVL.

The V call is TRBV19, the J call TRBJ2-7; TRBD2 might be the D (6 bases). Germline values: CDR1 LNHDA, CDR2 SQIVND (reference sequence). V lost 6 bases and J lost 4, with 7 bases in between. The CDR3 spans 11 residues. Here the CDR3 DNA reads TGTGCCAGTAGCGGGGGTTACGAGCAGTACTTC. Its translation: CASSGGYEQYF. The entire variable domain, with the rest obtained from reference TRBV19 and TRBJ2-7, is as follows: DGGITQSPKYLFRKEGQNVTLSCEQNLNHDAMYWYRQDPGQGLRLIYYSQIVNDFQKGDIAEGYSVSREKKESFPLTVTSAQKNPTAFYLCASSGGYEQYFGPGTRLTVT.

This clone was seen a few times. The V and J genes are TRBV29-1 and TRBJ1-2; the match to TRBD1 covers 9 bases. The CDR3 is 12 amino acids. CDR1 is SQVTM, CDR2 ANQGSEA, per germline. Trimming at V came to 7 bases and at J to 8 bases, leaving 8 bases not matched to a gene. The DNA of the CDR3 is TGCAGCGCGCAAACAGGGGGCGCGGGCTACACCTTC. This sequence encodes CSAQTGGAGYTF.

V and J are TRBV6-1 and TRBJ2-1, with 9 bases aligning to TRBD2. The V gene end was trimmed by 7 bases and the J gene end by 7 bases; junction bases not matched to a gene: 11. Germline-derived CDR1 and CDR2 are MNHNS and SASEGT. CDR3 size: 15 residues. Here the CDR3 DNA reads TGTGCCAGCAACGCCGCGGGGGGGCCGGGAAATGAGCAGTTCTTC. It specifies CASNAAGGPGNEQFF.

CDR3 coding DNA: TGTGCCAGCAGCTCCGGAGCACAAGAGACCCAGTACTTC. It yields the protein CASSSGAQETQYF. The chain couples TRBV9 to TRBJ2-5; D gene uncertain. This CDR3 comprises 13 residues. The V gene's germline CDR1 is SGDLS and CDR2 YYNGEE. Trimming stripped 4 bases from V and 2 bases from J, with 9 bases between.

The CDR3 DNA reads as TGTGCCAGCAGCTACACAGGGTCTGAAGCTTTCTTT. This codes for CASSYTGSEAFF. The rearrangement links TRBV28 to TRBJ1-1; TRBD1 might be the D (6 bases). V dropped 6 bases and J dropped 6 bases, with 11 bases sitting between them. The CDR3 length is 12 residues. Germline V gene data show CDR1 as MDHEN and CDR2 as SYDVKM.

This chain uses TRBV19 with TRBJ2-3; 11 nucleotides agree with TRBD1. The V and J ends lost 9 bases and 4 bases, in that order; junction bases with no gene match: 12. The CDR3 extends over 16 amino acids. Germline CDR1 and CDR2: LNHDA and SQIVND (reference sequence). The CDR3 DNA is TGTGCCAGCGATAAAATAGGACAGGGGGCACCAGATACGCAGTATTTT. Protein sequence: CASDKIGQGAPDTQYF.

This rearrangement joins TRBV11-2 to TRBJ2-5; TRBD2 matches 12 bases. With 2 bases clipped from V and 5 bases from J, the junction kept 3 bases outside the gene matches. In germline, CDR1 is SGHAT, CDR2 FQNNGV. This CDR3 comprises 15 residues. The CDR3 sequence: CASSLLAGGFETQYF. CDR3 bases: TGTGCCAGCAGCTTACTAGCGGGGGGGTTTGAGACCCAGTACTTC.

About this clone: The identical CDR3 is also encoded by other nucleotide sequences in the sample. This rearrangement joins TRBV6-5 to TRBJ2-7, with D possibly being TRBD2 (5 bases). V shed 0 bases and J shed 2 bases, with 14 bases lying between them. Germline loops: CDR1 MNHEY, CDR2 SVGAGI. CDR3 length: 16 amino acids. DNA of the CDR3: TGTGCCAGCAGTTACTCCTGGCGGGTTGGAACCTACGAGCAGTACTTC. Amino acid sequence: CASSYSWRVGTYEQYF.

This chain links TRBV5-1 with TRBJ2-5, with 7 bases aligning to TRBD2. The CDR3 covers 13 residues. Trimming cost V 7 bases and J 5 bases; bases outside gene matches: 8. CDR1 and CDR2 from the germline V gene are SGHRS and YFSETQ. CDR3 sequence (DNA): TGCGCCAGCGGGTCGGGGGGTTCTGAGACCCAGTACTTC. It codes for CASGSGGSETQYF.

The CDR3 reads CASSGIREFNQPQHF. CDR3 coding DNA: TGTGCCAGCAGTGGAATCCGGGAGTTCAATCAGCCCCAGCATTTT. V and J are TRBV6-6 and TRBJ1-5; D is unclear. V lost 5 bases to trimming and J lost 3 bases, with 14 bases between them. Germline values: CDR1 MNHNY, CDR2 SVGAGI (reference sequence). The CDR3 length is 15 residues.

The chain carries TRBV6-5 and TRBJ1-2; a weak D match, TRBD1 (6 bases). The V end lost 5 bases, the J end lost 4 bases, and 8 bases lay between the germline ends. The germline V gene encodes CDR1 MNHEY and CDR2 SVGAGI. The CDR3 consists of 12 residues. In nucleotides, the CDR3 is TGTGCCAGCAGTGTGGACAGCTATGGCTACACCTTC. It specifies CASSVDSYGYTF.

The chain joins TRBV5-1 to TRBJ2-5; 9 nucleotides match TRBD1. The CDR3 covers 14 residues. Losses at the gene ends were 4 bases for V and 5 bases for J; bases not matched to a gene: 6. Germline CDR1 SGHRS, CDR2 YFSETQ. This chain's CDR3 is CASSKQGARETQYF. In DNA form, the CDR3 reads TGCGCCAGCAGCAAACAGGGGGCGAGGGAGACCCAGTACTTC.

This chain joins TRBV2 and TRBJ1-6; TRBD1 might be the D (5 bases). Germline loops: CDR1 SNHLY, CDR2 FYNNEI. CDR3 length: 18 residues. Trimming cost V 6 bases and J 1 base, with 19 bases left between them. CDR3 in DNA: TGTGCCAGCAGCCCTAAAAGGGGAAGTGCGTCCTATAATTCACCCCTCCACTTT. Its translation is CASSPKRGSASYNSPLHF.

This clone was counted once. V usage is TRBV21-1 and J usage is TRBJ1-1; the table calls TRBD1, which could not be checked here. TRBV21-1 has pseudogene status. The CDR3 sequence is 13 residues long. Here the CDR3 reads CASSKDGQAEAFF. As DNA, the CDR3 is TGTGCCAGCAGCAAAGATGGGCAGGCTGAAGCTTTCTTT.

J is TRBJ2-1 and V is TRBV5-4, with TRBD1 as a possible D gene (6 bases). Trimming shortened V by 4 bases and J by 4 bases, and 12 bases separated the two germline ends. The CDR3 runs 14 residues. Germline-derived CDR1 and CDR2 are SGHNT and YYREEE (reference sequence). CDR3 nucleotides: TGTGCCAGCAGCCTGTTGACAGGATACAATGAGCAGTTCTTC. This encodes CASSLLTGYNEQFF.

The chain employs TRBV9 and TRBJ2-2; TRBD1 agrees at 7 bases. Germline CDR1 is SGDLS and CDR2 is YYNGEE. The CDR3 length is 19 residues. V lost 4 bases and J lost 6; bases outside the gene matches: 21. The CDR3 DNA is TGTGCCAGCAGCCCAAAGGGACCAACAACAGGGGCATGGGCCGGGGAGCTGTTTTTT. It is translated as CASSPKGPTTGAWAGELFF.

This clone was seen more than once but under ten times. The V gene is TRBV7-2, the J gene TRBJ2-1, with 14 bases aligning to TRBD2. With 0 bases clipped from V and 0 bases from J, the junction kept 4 bases outside the gene matches. The CDR3 runs 19 residues. Germline V gene data show CDR1 as SGHTA and CDR2 as FQGNSA. The CDR3 DNA follows: TGTGCCAGCAGCTTAGCGGTGACTAGCGGGGGGGCCTCCTACAATGAGCAGTTCTTC. Its protein is CASSLAVTSGGASYNEQFF.

This clone appeared a few times. V usage is TRBV6-1 and J usage is TRBJ1-3, with a weak D call TRBD1 (6 bases). The CDR3 is 14 amino acids. CDR1 and CDR2 from the germline V gene are MNHNS and SASEGT. Between the trimmed V and J ends, which lost 5 bases and 6 bases, there was a span of 14 bases. The CDR3 sequence: CASSLRTVENTIYF. The CDR3 DNA sequence: TGTGCCAGCAGTTTGAGGACAGTTGAAAACACCATATATTTT.

This chain connects TRBV19 to TRBJ1-1; TRBD1 aligns across 7 bases. V shed 5 bases and J 4 bases; nucleotides not matched to a gene: 1. The germline CDR1 and CDR2 sequences are LNHDA and SQIVND (reference sequence). This CDR3 is 12 amino acids long. CDR3 coding DNA: TGTGCCAGTAGTGCAGGGGGCACTGAAGCTTTCTTT. This sequence encodes CASSAGGTEAFF.

CDR3: CASSGGPAGATYEQYF. Written as DNA, the CDR3 is TGTGCCAGCAGCGGAGGGCCAGCGGGGGCGACCTACGAGCAGTACTTC. The chain carries TRBV5-4 and TRBJ2-7; 8 bases map to TRBD2. Germline CDR1 reads SGHNT; CDR2 reads YYREEE (reference sequence). The CDR3 loop spans 16 amino acids. Trimming at V came to 4 bases and at J to 2 bases, leaving 11 bases not matched to a gene.

This chain joins TRBV19 and TRBJ2-7; 9 bases agree with TRBD1. Trimming at V came to 3 bases and at J to 3 bases, leaving 3 bases not matched to a gene. CDR3 size: 14 residues. Looked up from germline, CDR1 is LNHDA and CDR2 is SQIVND (reference sequence). The DNA of the CDR3 is TGTGCCAGTAGTATGGACAGGGGAAACTACGAGCAGTACTTC. Amino acids: CASSMDRGNYEQYF. Full variable domain (outside the CDR3, taken from reference TRBV19 and TRBJ2-7): DGGITQSPKYLFRKEGQNVTLSCEQNLNHDAMYWYRQDPGQGLRLIYYSQIVNDFQKGDIAEGYSVSREKKESFPLTVTSAQKNPTAFYLCASSMDRGNYEQYFGPGTRLTVT.

The chain joins TRBV6-1 to TRBJ2-7; weak D call: TRBD2 (6 bases). Germline-derived CDR1 and CDR2 are MNHNS and SASEGT. This CDR3 contains 12 residues. The V end was cut by 3 bases, the J end by 3 bases, with 6 bases between. The CDR3 loop reads CASSEGLYEQYF. CDR3 in DNA: TGTGCCAGCAGTGAGGGACTCTACGAGCAGTACTTC.

The V and J genes are TRBV19 and TRBJ2-5, with D possibly TRBD2 on 5 matching bases. The V end was cut by 5 bases, the J end by 2 bases, with 18 bases between. Germline CDR1 reads LNHDA; CDR2 reads SQIVND (reference sequence). The CDR3 consists of 16 residues. The CDR3, as DNA: TGTGCCAGTAGTTCTTTCCCTTACCGGGAACAAGAGACCCAGTACTTC. Translation: CASSSFPYREQETQYF.